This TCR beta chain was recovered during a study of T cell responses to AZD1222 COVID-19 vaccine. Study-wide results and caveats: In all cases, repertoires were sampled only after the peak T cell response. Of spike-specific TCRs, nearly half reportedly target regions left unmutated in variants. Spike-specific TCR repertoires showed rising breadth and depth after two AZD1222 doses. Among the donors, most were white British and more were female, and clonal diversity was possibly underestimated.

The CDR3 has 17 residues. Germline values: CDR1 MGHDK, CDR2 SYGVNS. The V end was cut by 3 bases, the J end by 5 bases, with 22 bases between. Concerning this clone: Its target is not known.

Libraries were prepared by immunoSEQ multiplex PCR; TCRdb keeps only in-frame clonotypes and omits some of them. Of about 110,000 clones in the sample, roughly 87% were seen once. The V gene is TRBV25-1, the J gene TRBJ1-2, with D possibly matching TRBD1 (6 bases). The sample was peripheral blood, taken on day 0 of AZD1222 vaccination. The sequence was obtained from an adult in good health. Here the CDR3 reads CASSDLPRGASIYGYTF. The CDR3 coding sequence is TGTGCCAGCAGTGACCTGCCTCGGGGGGCGTCGATTTATGGCTACACCTTC.